This T cell receptor beta chain derives from a study of early stage breast cancer tumors. Study context: Invasive lobular carcinomas made up four of 12 ER+/PR+/HER2- tumors.

Each sample had two DNA replicates, roughly 0.5 ug blood or about 1.5 ug tissue. Only in-frame clones appear in the TCRdb table, and some are missing; sequencing was by immunoSEQ multiplex PCR. Among around 10,000 clones listed, about 64% were seen once. Material: normal breast tissue next to the tumor. The TCR sequence derives from a person in their sixties with breast cancer.

This CDR3 reads CASSPDRQGRSGNTIYF. CDR3 DNA: TGTGCCAGCTCACCAGACAGACAGGGTCGGTCTGGAAACACCATATATTTT. The chain combines TRBV18 with TRBJ1-3, with 7 bases that match TRBD1. V trimming: 2 bases; J trimming: 1 base; junction bases outside the gene matches: 8. The CDR3 totals 17 residues. Per the germline V gene, CDR1 is KGHSH and CDR2 is LQKENI.